The 5 T cell receptor beta chains in this list originate from one sample, sequenced in a study of patients and donors after allogeneic stem cell transplantation. TCRdb re-called the RT-PCR reads with MiXCR, one entry per CDR3 protein. The top ten hold approximately 5.9% of the sample, which has 920,000 or so distinct CDR3 sequences, about 20% seen once. Sequencing was done on a sample of blood, either unsorted or a sorted T cell fraction (not recorded which). Receptors were obtained from a human donor who was either an allogeneic HSCT recipient or a stem cell or donor lymphocyte infusion donor (not recorded which). It is not recorded whose cells these are; they may come from a transplant donor.

The gene calls are TRBV12-3 or TRBV12-4 and TRBJ2-1, with TRBD1 identical over 9 bases. This CDR3 region has 15 residues. Losses at the gene ends were 4 bases for V and 6 bases for J; bases not matched to a gene: 7. The CDR3 DNA follows: TGTGCCAGCAGTTCCTCAGGACAGGGGCTCAATGAGCAGTTCTTC. Protein: CASSSSGQGLNEQFF.

This clonotype was recorded a few times. The rearrangement links TRBV29-1 to TRBJ2-2, with D perhaps matching TRBD1 (6 bases). The CDR3 spans 13 residues. Trimming took 2 bases from V and 7 from J, leaving 11 bases between them. Per germline, CDR1 SQVTM and CDR2 ANQGSEA. The CDR3 here is CSVETGRSGELFF. In nucleotides, the CDR3 is TGCAGCGTTGAAACAGGGCGTAGCGGGGAGCTGTTTTTT.

This clonotype appeared a few times. This sequence joins TRBV7-2 and TRBJ2-3, with TRBD2 as a possible D gene (6 bases). Germline CDR1 is SGHTA and CDR2 is FQGNSA. The germline V and J ends were trimmed by 1 base and 6 bases, with 11 bases remaining between them. CDR3 size: 14 residues. The CDR3 sequence is CASSLGALADTQYF. In nucleotides, the CDR3 is TGTGCCAGCAGCTTAGGAGCCCTAGCGGATACGCAGTATTTT.

This clonotype was detected a few times. The CDR3 reads CASTLRGLNYGYTF. The DNA for the CDR3 is TGTGCCAGCACCCTCAGGGGGTTAAACTATGGCTACACCTTC. The genes are TRBV13 and TRBJ1-2; 7 nucleotides match TRBD1. This CDR3 is built from 14 residues. Trimming took 7 bases from V and 2 from J; bases not matched to a gene: 7. Looked up from germline, CDR1 is PRHDT and CDR2 is FYEKMQ (reference sequence). The full variable domain, rest sourced from reference TRBV13 and TRBJ1-2, is AAGVIQSPRHLIKEKRETATLKCYPIPRHDTVYWYQQGPGQDPQFLISFYEKMQSDKGSIPDRFSAQQFSDYHSELNMSSLELGDSALYFCASTLRGLNYGYTFGSGTRLTVV.

This clonotype was seen more than once but under ten times. The chain employs TRBV7-9 and TRBJ1-2; no clear D. V was trimmed by 5 bases and J by 8 bases, leaving 18 bases between them. The CDR3 has 14 residues. Germline V gene lookup returns CDR1 SEHNR and CDR2 FQNEAQ (reference sequence). The CDR3 region is CASSIRDPSEGYTF. In nucleotides, the CDR3 is TGTGCCAGCAGCATCCGCGATCCCTCGGAAGGCTACACCTTC.